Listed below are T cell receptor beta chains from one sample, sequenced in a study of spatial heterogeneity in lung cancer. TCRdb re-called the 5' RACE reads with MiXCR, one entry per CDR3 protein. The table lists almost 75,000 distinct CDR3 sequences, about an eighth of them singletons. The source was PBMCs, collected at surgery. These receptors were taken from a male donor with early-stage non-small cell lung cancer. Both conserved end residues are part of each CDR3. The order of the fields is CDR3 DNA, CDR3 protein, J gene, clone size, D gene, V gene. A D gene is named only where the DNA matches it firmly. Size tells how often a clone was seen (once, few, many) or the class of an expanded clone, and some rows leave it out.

CDR3nt: TGTGCCAGCAGCTTGATAGGACAAACCGGGGAGCTGTTTTTT
CDR3aa: CASSLIGQTGELFF
j_gene: TRBJ2-2
abundance: NA
d_gene: NA
v_gene: TRBV7-9

CDR3nt: TGCGCCAGCAGCCTTCTTAGCGGTGCACTCTACGAGCAGTACTTC
CDR3aa: CASSLLSGALYEQYF
j_gene: TRBJ2-7
abundance: NA
d_gene: NA
v_gene: TRBV5-1

CDR3nt: TGTGCCAGCAGGACCGTTAGCTCCTACGAGCAGTACTTC
CDR3aa: CASRTVSSYEQYF
j_gene: TRBJ2-7
abundance: NA
d_gene: NA
v_gene: TRBV6-2/TRBV6-3

CDR3nt: TGTGCCAGCAGCTTCGATGGAGAAGCTTTCTTT
CDR3aa: CASSFDGEAFF
j_gene: TRBJ1-1
abundance: many
d_gene: NA
v_gene: TRBV7-2

CDR3nt: TGTGCCAGCAATGATTGGGGGCCCAATCAGCCCCAGCATTTT
CDR3aa: CASNDWGPNQPQHF
j_gene: TRBJ1-5
abundance: many
d_gene: NA
v_gene: TRBV2

CDR3nt: TGTGCCAGCAGCGTAGATAGCGGATATTACAATGAGCAGTTCTTC
CDR3aa: CASSVDSGYYNEQFF
j_gene: TRBJ2-1
abundance: many
d_gene: NA
v_gene: TRBV9

CDR3nt: TGTGCCAGCACCCCCAGGGGACTAACAGGCAATGAGCAGTTCTTC
CDR3aa: CASTPRGLTGNEQFF
j_gene: TRBJ2-1
abundance: few
d_gene: NA
v_gene: TRBV27

CDR3nt: TGTGCCAGCAGTTTAGGCGGCGTCGGGAGTGAAAAACTGTTTTTT
CDR3aa: CASSLGGVGSEKLFF
j_gene: TRBJ1-4
abundance: many
d_gene: NA
v_gene: TRBV12-3/TRBV12-4

CDR3nt: TGTGCCTGGAGCCGGCTGGGGGATAGTGATGAGCAGTTCTTC
CDR3aa: CAWSRLGDSDEQFF
j_gene: TRBJ2-1
abundance: NA
d_gene: NA
v_gene: TRBV30

CDR3nt: TGCAGTGCAGGGGGGGGGCCTCCTAACTATGGCTACACCTTC
CDR3aa: CSAGGGPPNYGYTF
j_gene: TRBJ1-2
abundance: few
d_gene: NA
v_gene: TRBV20-1

CDR3nt: TGTGCCACCAGTGATGGGGCCAGGGGAGAGGTGGATACGCAGTATTTT
CDR3aa: CATSDGARGEVDTQYF
j_gene: TRBJ2-3
abundance: few
d_gene: NA
v_gene: TRBV24-1

CDR3nt: TGTGCCAGCAGTCGGGAGACAGGGACGGGGGATGGCTACACCTTC
CDR3aa: CASSRETGTGDGYTF
j_gene: TRBJ1-2
abundance: few
d_gene: TRBD1
v_gene: TRBV12-3/TRBV12-4

CDR3nt: TGTGCCAGCAGGAGAAACACTGAAGCTTTCTTT
CDR3aa: CASRRNTEAFF
j_gene: TRBJ1-1
abundance: many
d_gene: NA
v_gene: TRBV3-1

CDR3nt: TGTGCCAGTAGTATCCCTGGGAGGGGCAGGGGACAGCCCCAGCATTTT
CDR3aa: CASSIPGRGRGQPQHF
j_gene: TRBJ1-5
abundance: NA
d_gene: NA
v_gene: TRBV19

CDR3nt: TGTGCCAGCAGCTTATCGCCCGACGGAAACACTGAAGCTTTCTTT
CDR3aa: CASSLSPDGNTEAFF
j_gene: TRBJ1-1
abundance: few
d_gene: NA
v_gene: TRBV7-2

CDR3nt: TGTGCCAGCAGTACGTCTCTTTTCAATGAGCAGTTCTTC
CDR3aa: CASSTSLFNEQFF
j_gene: TRBJ2-1
abundance: many
d_gene: NA
v_gene: TRBV28

CDR3nt: TGCAGCGCCGAAGGCGGGGGCCATGAAAAACTGTTTTTT
CDR3aa: CSAEGGGHEKLFF
j_gene: TRBJ1-4
abundance: few
d_gene: NA
v_gene: TRBV29-1

CDR3nt: TGCGCCAGCAGCCCGGGACGGACGGAATGGTTAAACTCTGGAAACACCATATATTTT
CDR3aa: CASSPGRTEWLNSGNTIYF
j_gene: TRBJ1-3
abundance: NA
d_gene: NA
v_gene: TRBV5-1

CDR3nt: TGTGCCAGCAGTTTGACGGGCTTTGAAACTGAAGCTTTCTTT
CDR3aa: CASSLTGFETEAFF
j_gene: TRBJ1-1
abundance: few
d_gene: NA
v_gene: TRBV28

CDR3nt: TGTGCCAGCAGCTTACTCCTCACTATTTCGGCCTACAATGAGCAGTTCTTC
CDR3aa: CASSLLLTISAYNEQFF
j_gene: TRBJ2-1
abundance: NA
d_gene: NA
v_gene: TRBV7-2

CDR3nt: TGCAGTGCTAGGGACGGTAACACCGGGGAGCTGTTTTTT
CDR3aa: CSARDGNTGELFF
j_gene: TRBJ2-2
abundance: NA
d_gene: NA
v_gene: TRBV20-1

CDR3nt: TGCGCCAGCAGCTTGGTAGCGGGGAGTACAAATGGGTTCTTC
CDR3aa: CASSLVAGSTNGFF
j_gene: TRBJ2-1
abundance: few
d_gene: TRBD2
v_gene: TRBV5-1

CDR3nt: TGTGCCAGCAGTCCAGACAGGGAAAGGTGGCCCAAAAACATTCAGTACTTC
CDR3aa: CASSPDRERWPKNIQYF
j_gene: TRBJ2-4
abundance: few
d_gene: TRBD1
v_gene: TRBV12-3/TRBV12-4

CDR3nt: TGTGCCATCAGTGAGTCTATGAGCACAGATACGCAGTATTTT
CDR3aa: CAISESMSTDTQYF
j_gene: TRBJ2-3
abundance: few
d_gene: NA
v_gene: TRBV10-3